This T cell receptor (beta chain) was sequenced in a study of blood T cell repertoires in COVID-19. Study-wide background: Donors in the United States, Italy and Spain gave samples during acute or convalescent COVID-19. Nucleic acid was either cDNA or gDNA, and it came from T cells, B-cell-depleted T cells, or PBMCs.

TCRdb's table, derived via immunoSEQ multiplex PCR, lists solely in-frame clones and lacks some. Of approximately 19,000 clones listed, roughly 88% were seen once; the top ten hold around a tenth. The V and J ends lost 2 bases and 5 bases, in that order; junction bases with no gene match: 4. Germline lookup yields CDR1 SGHKS and CDR2 YYEKEE (reference sequence). The CDR3 runs to 13 residues. This clone was picked up one time. Material: peripheral blood. The sequence derives from a human donor in a cohort sampled during active COVID-19. The donor label of this sample is uncertain. The rearrangement uses TRBV5-5 and TRBJ2-7, with 7 bases lining up with TRBD2. In nucleotides, the CDR3 is TGTGCCAGCAGCTTTGGGGGGGTCAACGAGCAGTACTTC. This encodes CASSFGGVNEQYF.